This entry is about one T cell receptor beta chain. The data were obtained in a study of blood T cell repertoires in COVID-19. As for the study in general: From T cells, B-cell-depleted T cells, or PBMCs came the material, which was cDNA or gDNA.

In the source study's methods: By means of reference gene primer amplification, nucleated cell counts were estimated. Data came from immunoSEQ multiplex PCR; TCRdb stores just in-frame clones and leaves some out. That table furnishes V, J and clone size, whereas the DNA furnished D and trimming. The table lists about 190,000 clones, over 70% of them singletons. V dropped 1 base and J dropped 6; count of bases not matched to a gene: 3. The CDR3 is made up of 14 amino acids. Germline lookup yields CDR1 LNHDA and CDR2 SQIVND (reference sequence). The chain carries TRBV19 and TRBJ1-1, with 9 bases that match TRBD1. The sequenced sample was peripheral blood. The sequence was obtained from a man in his 60s with acute or convalescent COVID-19. The CDR3 DNA reads TGTGCCAGTAGTATAGTCCGACAGGGGGCTGAAGCTTTCTTT. This translates into CASSIVRQGAEAFF.